The 32 T cell receptor beta chains reported below all come from one sample, sequenced in a study of tissue T cells after allogeneic stem cell transplantation. Indicated time point: mouse harvest day 14 after allogeneic transplant. Tail vein injection delivered 10^7 T-cell-depleted bone marrow cells and 10^6 splenic CD5+ T cells. The repertoire was sequenced with immunoSEQ multiplex PCR; TCRdb's copy has only in-frame clones and lacks some. The sample has 4,500 to 5,000 clones, 30% to 40% seen once. Input material: skin. The source of these receptors is a female BALB/c mouse given C57BL/6 T cells with graft-versus-host disease after an allogeneic hematopoietic cell transplant.

In the case of this clone: Any gene name here is a mouse gene name. The read is 1 residue too short to cover the CDR3 end, so that end is filled in from the germline J gene. The V and J genes are TRBV4 and TRBJ2-7; the match to TRBD2 covers 8 bases. Germline CDR1 reads LGHDT; CDR2 reads YNNKQL (reference sequence). V shed 3 bases, J shed 7 bases, and the junction held 2 bases outside the gene matches. This CDR3 has 12 residues. CDR3 sequence: CASSYWGEEQYF. The CDR3 bases that were read are TGTGCCAGCAGCTACTGGGGGGAGGAACAGTAC.

Concerning this clone itself: Any gene name here is a mouse gene name. The missing CDR3 end, 1 residue past where the read stops, is filled in from the germline J gene. This chain joins TRBV3 and TRBJ2-7; D may be TRBD1 (5 bases). Trimming took off 0 bases at V and 1 base at J, with 7 bases between the two ends. Germline V gene data show CDR1 as SNHLY and CDR2 as FYNGKV (reference sequence). The CDR3 consists of 14 residues. CDR3 protein: CASSLAGQSYEQYF. CDR3 bases read: TGTGCCAGCAGCTTAGCCGGACAATCCTATGAACAGTAC.

This clone was found once. Gene and germline names: mouse. The read gets to within 1 residue of the CDR3 end, and the germline J gene fills in the rest. V and J are TRBV26 and TRBJ1-1, with a weak D call TRBD1 (6 bases). Trimming stripped 6 bases from V and 0 bases from J, with 8 bases between. Germline V gene sequence: CDR1 KGHPV, CDR2 FQNQEV (reference sequence). This CDR3 is built from 13 residues. Incomplete CDR3 DNA: TGTGCCAGCAGCGGGACAACAAACACAGAAGTCTTC. Translated, it gives CASSGTTNTEVF. From start to end, the CDR3 is CASSGTTNTEVFF.

This clone is labeled as medium-sized. All gene names here are mouse names. The missing CDR3 end, 1 residue past where the read stops, is filled in from the germline J gene. V and J are TRBV3 and TRBJ2-4, with D possibly being TRBD1 (6 bases). This CDR3 is built from 14 residues. The V gene lost 5 bases and the J gene lost 2 bases, with 11 bases spanning the gap. Germline V gene sequence: CDR1 SNHLY, CDR2 FYNGKV (reference sequence). The CDR3 DNA, read in part, is TGTGCCAGCAGCCCTGGGACAAATCAAAACACCTTGTAC. Amino acids: CASSPGTNQNTLY. The entire CDR3 protein reads CASSPGTNQNTLYF.

As regards this clone: The gene symbols are mouse symbols. The CDR3 end is not reached by the read, which stops 1 residue before it; the germline J gene fills it in. This rearrangement joins TRBV12-2 to TRBJ2-1, with 7 nucleotides matching TRBD2. The CDR3 is 13 amino acids. V lost 0 bases to trimming and J lost 6 bases; unmatched junction nucleotides: 1. Germline CDR1 reads SGHLS; CDR2 reads HYDKME. Partial CDR3 DNA: TGTGCCAGCTCTCTCGGGGGGGTTGCTGAGCAGTTC. This translates into CASSLGGVAEQF. The entire CDR3 reads CASSLGGVAEQFF.

Points on this clone: The gene names here belong to mouse. The CDR3 end lies 1 residue beyond the end of the read and is filled in from the germline J gene. The rearrangement links TRBV13-1 to TRBJ2-4, with 10 nucleotides matching TRBD2. V lost 2 bases, J lost 0 bases, and 3 bases stayed unmatched. There are 16 residues in the CDR3. In germline, CDR1 is NSHNY, CDR2 SYGAGN. CDR3 loop: CASSEKGLGSQNTLYF. CDR3 DNA, as far as it was read: TGTGCCAGCAGTGAGAAGGGACTGGGGAGTCAAAACACCTTGTAC.

This clone was found a few times. Germline and genes: mouse. The read is 1 residue too short to cover the CDR3 end, so that end is filled in from the germline J gene. The chain employs TRBV13-1 and TRBJ2-3; D uncertain. Trimming stripped 2 bases from V and 0 bases from J, with 4 bases between. CDR1 and CDR2 (germline): NSHNY, SYGAGN. This CDR3 spans 13 amino acids. CDR3 DNA, as far as it was read: TGTGCCAGCAGTGAGCAGAGTGCAGAAACGCTGTAT. The encoded protein is CASSEQSAETLY. The whole CDR3 protein reads CASSEQSAETLYF.

Within the sample, this clone is large. Gene labels here are mouse ones. The missing CDR3 end, 1 residue past where the read stops, is filled in from the germline J gene. The rearrangement links TRBV2 to TRBJ2-7, with D unresolved. The CDR3 totals 14 residues. Germline lookup yields CDR1 LGHNA and CDR2 YSYQKL. Trimming removed 0 bases from V and 1 base from J, with 7 bases in between. CDR3 in amino acids: CASSQDSQSYEQYF. CDR3 bases read: TGTGCCAGCAGCCAAGATAGCCAATCCTATGAACAGTAC.

Notes on this clone: Each gene name is a mouse one. The read halts 1 residue ahead of the CDR3 end, with the missing end drawn from the germline J gene. The chain has TRBV13-1 and TRBJ2-4; TRBD1 or TRBD2 may be the D gene (6 bases each). Deletions cut 4 bases from V and 8 bases from J, with 14 bases between. The CDR3 runs 13 residues. Germline assignment: CDR1 NSHNY and CDR2 SYGAGN. The CDR3 DNA, read in part, is TGTGCCAGCAGTCACAGGGAGGGGGGCACCTTGTAC. It specifies CASSHREGGTLY. The entire CDR3 protein reads CASSHREGGTLYF.

To note about this clone: Genes here carry mouse names. With the read ending 1 residue before the CDR3 end, the germline J gene is used to fill in that end. The V gene is TRBV12-2, the J gene TRBJ2-1; TRBD2 might be the D (6 bases). Trimming pared 4 bases from V and 5 bases from J, leaving 11 bases between. The germline V gene has CDR1 SGHLS and CDR2 HYDKME. The CDR3 covers 13 residues. CDR3 sequence reads: CASSGGGDAEQFF. The sequenced CDR3 bases are TGTGCCAGCTCGGGGGGAGGGGATGCTGAGCAGTTC.

This clone was picked up a small number of times. All gene names here are mouse names. With the read ending 1 residue before the CDR3 end, the germline J gene is used to fill in that end. V gene TRBV3 combines with J gene TRBJ2-2; D possibly corresponds to TRBD1 (6 bases). CDR1 is SNHLY, CDR2 FYNGKV, per germline (reference sequence). The length of the CDR3 is 14 residues. Trimming took off 4 bases at V and 1 base at J, with 7 bases between the two ends. CDR3 sequence: CASSSGQNTGQLYF. The part of the CDR3 DNA that was read is TGTGCCAGCAGCTCGGGACAAAACACCGGGCAGCTCTAC.

Of note for this clone: Gene and germline names: mouse. With the read ending 1 residue before the CDR3 end, the germline J gene is used to fill in that end. The chain couples TRBV3 to TRBJ2-2; 8 bases are a match to TRBD2. Germline V gives CDR1 SNHLY, CDR2 FYNGKV (reference sequence). The ends lost 5 bases at V and 1 base at J; junction bases unmatched: 6. CDR3 length: 16 amino acids. CDR3 loop: CASSHRTGRNTGQLYF. CDR3 DNA (partial): TGTGCCAGCAGCCATCGGACTGGGAGAAACACCGGGCAGCTCTAC.

For this clone: Mouse gene names apply. The CDR3 goes on 1 residue after the read ends, and that part is filled in from the germline J gene. The chain couples TRBV12-2 to TRBJ1-2; 8 bases are shared with TRBD1. Germline values: CDR1 SGHLS, CDR2 HYDKME. J was trimmed by 8 bases and V by 0 bases; bases with no gene match: 1. The CDR3 runs to 12 residues. The sequenced part of the CDR3 DNA is TGTGCCAGCTCTCTCCGGGACAGGGACTACACC. Protein product: CASSLRDRDYT. The full CDR3 protein is CASSLRDRDYTF.

Of note for this clone: The gene symbols are mouse symbols. The read gets to within 1 residue of the CDR3 end, and the germline J gene fills in the rest. V usage is TRBV3 and J usage is TRBJ2-1; D not certain. V was pared by 5 bases and J by 1 base, with 6 bases between. Germline CDR1 SNHLY, CDR2 FYNGKV (reference sequence). This CDR3 is built from 13 residues. The part of the CDR3 DNA that was read is TGTGCCAGCAGCAAGACAAACTATGCTGAGCAGTTC. Protein sequence: CASSKTNYAEQF. The CDR3 reads in full as CASSKTNYAEQFF.

A remark on this clone: Gene names denote mouse genes. The read ends 1 residue before the CDR3 terminus; that terminus is restored from the germline J gene. The rearrangement joins TRBV3 to TRBJ1-3; 10 bases line up with TRBD1. With V trimmed by 6 bases and J by 2 bases, 1 base remained unmatched. There are 14 residues in the CDR3. From germline, CDR1 is SNHLY and CDR2 FYNGKV (reference sequence). The sequenced CDR3 bases are TGTGCCAGCAGGGACAGGGGGGCTGGAAATACGCTCTAT. It translates to CASRDRGAGNTLY. The complete CDR3 protein is CASRDRGAGNTLYF.

Regarding this clone: The gene names here belong to mouse. The read gets to within 1 residue of the CDR3 end, and the germline J gene fills in the rest. The chain is built from TRBV3 and TRBJ1-5, with 8 bases identical to TRBD1. V shed 6 bases and J 1 base; nucleotides not matched to a gene: 2. CDR1 and CDR2 from the germline V gene are SNHLY and FYNGKV (reference sequence). CDR3 length: 14 residues. Incomplete CDR3 DNA: TGTGCCAGCAGTCGACAGGGGAACAACCAGGCTCCGCTT. This codes for CASSRQGNNQAPL. The CDR3, in full, reads CASSRQGNNQAPLF.

Remarks on this clone: Gene names denote mouse genes. The read falls 1 residue short of the CDR3 end, and the missing part is taken from the germline J gene. V is TRBV13-3 and J is TRBJ2-5, with TRBD1 matching over 9 bases. This CDR3 contains 12 residues. V shed 7 bases and J 6 bases; nucleotides not matched to a gene: 3. Germline values: CDR1 NNHDY, CDR2 SYVADS. The CDR3 is CASGDRDDTQYF. CDR3 DNA, as far as it was read: TGTGCCAGCGGGGACAGGGACGACACCCAGTAC.

This clone is deemed medium-sized. Genes and germline are mouse. With the read ending 1 residue before the CDR3 end, the germline J gene is used to fill in that end. The V call is TRBV26, the J call TRBJ1-1; D perhaps matches TRBD1 (5 bases). The V and J ends lost 4 bases and 0 bases respectively, with 9 bases between them. The CDR3 totals 14 residues. CDR1 is KGHPV, CDR2 FQNQEV, per germline (reference sequence). This CDR3 reads CASSPQGANTEVFF. The part of the CDR3 DNA that was read is TGTGCCAGCAGTCCTCAGGGCGCAAACACAGAAGTCTTC.

Of note for this clone: Here the gene names and germline are mouse. The read stops 1 residue short of the end of the CDR3; the missing end is completed from the germline J gene. This chain links TRBV3 with TRBJ1-4, with D tentatively TRBD1 (5 bases). The V end was cut by 5 bases, the J end by 2 bases, with 9 bases between. Germline CDR1 SNHLY, CDR2 FYNGKV (reference sequence). There are 14 residues in the CDR3. CDR3 loop: CASSPRTSNERLFF. The part of the CDR3 DNA that was read is TGTGCCAGCAGCCCCCGGACATCCAACGAAAGATTATTT.

Points on this clone: Each gene name is a mouse one. CDR3 bases read: TGTGCCAGCAGTCTGCCAGGGGGTAACTATGCTGAGCAGTTC. The encoded protein is CASSLPGGNYAEQF. The complete CDR3 reads CASSLPGGNYAEQFF. This chain connects TRBV24 to TRBJ2-1, with 7 positions matching TRBD1. The read is 1 residue too short to cover the CDR3 end, so that end is filled in from the germline J gene. The CDR3 runs 15 residues. CDR1 KGHTA and CDR2 FRNEEI come from the germline V gene. V was pared by 2 bases and J by 0 bases, with 1 base of the junction left unmatched.

This clone ranks as medium-sized (0.01 to 0.1%). Genes and germline come from the mouse. The chain's CDR3 is CASSLRGSGNTLYF. The sequenced CDR3 bases are TGTGCCAGCTCTCTCAGGGGATCTGGAAATACGCTCTAT. The rearrangement joins TRBV12-1 to TRBJ1-3, with a possible D match to TRBD1 (5 bases). The CDR3 goes on 1 residue after the read ends, and that part is filled in from the germline J gene. V gave up 0 bases and J gave up 1 base, with 6 bases separating them. The germline V gene has CDR1 SGHSN and CDR2 HYEKVE. The CDR3 is 14 amino acids. Full variable domain (rest looked up from reference TRBV12-1 and TRBJ1-3): DSGVVQSPRHIIKEKGGRSVLTCIPISGHSNVVWYQQTLGKELKFLIQHYEKVERDKGFLPSRFSVQQFDDYHSEMNMSALELEDSAMYFCASSLRGSGNTLYFGEGSRLIVV.

Note on this clone: Genes and germline are mouse. The read ends 1 residue before the CDR3 terminus; that terminus is restored from the germline J gene. The rearrangement joins TRBV12-2 to TRBJ2-4; 7 bases are shared with TRBD2. The CDR3 is made up of 15 amino acids. V shed 0 bases, J shed 3 bases, and the junction held 5 bases outside the gene matches. Germline V lookup: CDR1 SGHLS, CDR2 HYDKME. The CDR3 bases that were read are TGTGCCAGCTCTCTCGGTGGGGGGAGGCAAAACACCTTGTAC. Its translation is CASSLGGGRQNTLY. The whole CDR3 protein is CASSLGGGRQNTLYF. Combining the CDR3 with reference TRBV12-2 and TRBJ2-4 gives the whole variable domain NSGVVQSPRYIIKGKGERSILKCIPISGHLSVAWYQQTQGQELKFFIQHYDKMERDKGNLPSRFSVQQFDDYHSEMNMSALELEDSAVYFCASSLGGGRQNTLYFGAGTRLSVL.

Points on this clone: Gene names and germline match the mouse. The read falls 1 residue short of the CDR3 end, and the missing part is taken from the germline J gene. This rearrangement joins TRBV23 to TRBJ1-1; the table calls TRBD1, which could not be checked here. CDR3 length: 13 amino acids. Germline V lookup: CDR1 KGHTA, CDR2 FQNQQP. The sequenced CDR3 bases are TGCTCCAGCAGTCACTCAGGGTACACAGAAGTCTTC. Encoded protein: CSSSHSGYTEVF. The CDR3 reads in full as CSSSHSGYTEVFF. Together with reference TRBV23 and TRBJ1-1, the CDR3 gives the full variable domain: DAAVTQKPRYLIKMKGQEAEMKCIPEKGHTAVFWYQQKQSKELKFLIYFQNQQPLDQIDMVKERFSAVCPSSSLCSLGIRTCEAEDSALYLCSSSHSGYTEVFFGKGTRLTVV.

This clone has only a few counts. Mouse germline and gene names are used. Read sequence stops 1 residue before the CDR3 end, and the germline J gene provides the missing end. The chain is built from TRBV26 and TRBJ2-4, with 8 bases that match TRBD2. Germline CDR1 KGHPV, CDR2 FQNQEV (reference sequence). This CDR3 spans 13 amino acids. The J segment lost 7 bases and the V segment lost 2 bases, leaving 2 bases of the junction unmatched. The CDR3 bases that were read are TGTGCCAGCAGTCTGATTGGGGGGGACACCTTGTAC. This codes for CASSLIGGDTLY. In full, the CDR3 reads CASSLIGGDTLYF.

In regard to this clone: Gene names denote mouse genes. The read falls 1 residue short of the CDR3 end, and the missing part is taken from the germline J gene. The chain is built from TRBV1 and TRBJ1-6; TRBD1 agrees at 10 bases. TRBJ1-6 carries the ORF label, with uncertain function. The V gene end was trimmed by 3 bases and the J gene end by 4 bases; junction bases not matched to a gene: 3. Per germline, CDR1 NSQYPW and CDR2 LRSPGD (reference sequence). The CDR3 contains 16 residues. CDR3 residues: CTCSARDRGYNSPLYF. CDR3 bases read: TGCACCTGCAGTGCGAGGGACAGGGGTTATAATTCGCCCCTCTAC.

On this clone: All gene names here are mouse names. The covered CDR3 bases are TGTGCCAGCAGCCCTACAGGGCGCGCCGGGCAGCTCTAC. Translation gives CASSPTGRAGQLY. The CDR3 in full is CASSPTGRAGQLYF. This chain links TRBV3 with TRBJ2-2, with D perhaps matching TRBD1 (6 bases). The CDR3 end falls 1 residue outside the read, so it is completed with the germline J gene. The ends were cut back, 5 bases at V and 6 bases at J, with 13 bases in the middle. CDR1 is SNHLY and CDR2 is FYNGKV in the germline V gene (reference sequence). The CDR3 spans 14 residues.

As to this clone: Gene names are mouse gene names. The read halts 1 residue ahead of the CDR3 end, with the missing end drawn from the germline J gene. The genes are TRBV26 and TRBJ2-3; D may be TRBD1 (5 bases). The CDR3 totals 13 residues. The V and J ends lost 4 bases and 4 bases respectively, with 9 bases between them. Germline V gene sequence: CDR1 KGHPV, CDR2 FQNQEV (reference sequence). CDR3 amino acids: CASSPQGSETLYF. CDR3 DNA (partial): TGTGCCAGCAGTCCCCAGGGTTCAGAAACGCTGTAT.

A word on this clone: Mouse names are used for the genes. The read gets to within 1 residue of the CDR3 end, and the germline J gene fills in the rest. The chain employs TRBV26 and TRBJ2-3; the match to TRBD2 covers 9 bases. The CDR3 totals 16 residues. Losses at the gene ends were 0 bases for V and 2 bases for J; bases not matched to a gene: 3. CDR1 is KGHPV, CDR2 FQNQEV, per germline (reference sequence). CDR3: CASSLSGGALAETLYF. CDR3 DNA, as far as it was read: TGTGCCAGCAGTCTGTCTGGGGGGGCGCTTGCAGAAACGCTGTAT.

This clone was detected a few times. Mouse gene names and germline throughout. The observed sequence ends 1 residue before the CDR3 terminus, with the missing tail filled in from the germline J gene. The rearrangement uses TRBV26 and TRBJ1-1; D possibly corresponds to TRBD1 (5 bases). The CDR3 is 14 amino acids. V gave up 3 bases and J gave up 4 bases, with 12 bases separating them. Germline loops: CDR1 KGHPV, CDR2 FQNQEV (reference sequence). The CDR3 spells CASSLWGEGTEVFF. CDR3 bases read: TGTGCCAGCAGTCTTTGGGGCGAGGGCACAGAAGTCTTC.

Note on this clone: Here the gene names and germline are mouse. The read is 1 residue too short to cover the CDR3 end, so that end is filled in from the germline J gene. V usage is TRBV20 and J usage is TRBJ1-1; D is possibly TRBD1 (5 bases). Trimming took off 1 base at V and 4 bases at J, with 7 bases between the two ends. There are 12 residues in the CDR3. Germline V gene data show CDR1 as GFQATS and CDR2 as STVNSAI. The CDR3 bases that were read are TGTGGTGCTAGGGGCGGGGCCACAGAAGTCTTC. Translating gives CGARGGATEVF. The complete CDR3 sequence is CGARGGATEVFF.

This clone is judged medium-sized. Mouse germline and gene names are used. Read coverage stops 1 residue before the CDR3 terminus; the germline J gene supplies the remainder. This chain joins TRBV20 and TRBJ2-7; 8 nucleotides agree with TRBD1. V shed 3 bases and J 0 bases; nucleotides not matched to a gene: 4. CDR1 GFQATS and CDR2 STVNSAI come from the germline V gene. The CDR3 totals 14 residues. CDR3 DNA, as far as it was read: TGTGGTGCTAGCCGGGACAGGATCTCCTATGAACAGTAC. Residues: CGASRDRISYEQY. The whole CDR3 sequence is CGASRDRISYEQYF.

This clone was detected a few times. Here the gene names and germline are mouse. The CDR3 goes on 1 residue after the read ends, and that part is filled in from the germline J gene. The chain uses TRBV19 and TRBJ2-5; 10 bases are a match to TRBD1. The CDR3 totals 14 residues. The germline V gene has CDR1 FNHDT and CDR2 SITEND (reference sequence). J gave up 7 bases and V 0 bases, and 2 bases lay outside the gene matches. The sequenced part of the CDR3 DNA is TGTGCCAGCAGTATAGTGGGACAGGGGTACACCCAGTAC. Translation: CASSIVGQGYTQY. In full, the CDR3 reads CASSIVGQGYTQYF.